This passage covers 23 T cell receptor beta chains from one sample sequenced in a study of blood T cells in healthy people across ages. The use of a sample-barcoded 5' primer and a J-beta primer mix characterized a second PCR of about 7 to 12 cycles. In TCRdb, the 5' RACE reads were re-called with MiXCR into one record per CDR3 protein. The data contain 710,000 or so distinct CDR3 sequences, 32% of them singletons. The sequenced material came from blood. Every receptor here comes from a woman aged 80 or older in good health.

This clonotype was counted many times. V is TRBV12-3 or TRBV12-4 and J is TRBJ2-1, with 10 bases matching TRBD2. CDR3 length: 16 amino acids. With V trimmed by 3 bases and J by 2 bases, 4 bases remained unmatched. In DNA form, the CDR3 reads TGTGCCAGCAGTTTCCGCAGCGGGGGGGCCTACAATGAGCAGTTCTTC. Amino acids: CASSFRSGGAYNEQFF.

This clonotype has a count of ten or more. The chain joins TRBV7-9 to TRBJ2-3, with 11 bases lining up with TRBD1. V lost 1 base, J lost 6 bases, and 9 bases stayed unmatched. The V gene's germline CDR1 is SEHNR and CDR2 FQNEAQ (reference sequence). The CDR3 contains 17 residues. In DNA, the CDR3 is TGTGCCAGCAGCTTAGGATGGGACAGGGGGTTGGCGGATACGCAGTATTTT. Translation gives CASSLGWDRGLADTQYF.

The V call is TRBV12-3 or TRBV12-4, the J call TRBJ1-4, with a weak D call TRBD1 (5 bases). The CDR3 loop spans 15 amino acids. Trimming removed 5 bases at V and 10 bases at J, with 20 bases between. The CDR3 nucleotides are TGTGCCAGCAGTCCCACCGGGACGCTCGGACGAAAACTGTTTTTT. Translated, it gives CASSPTGTLGRKLFF.

This chain links TRBV12-3 or TRBV12-4 with TRBJ1-2, with 7 bases lining up with TRBD1. This CDR3 spans 14 amino acids. V lost 7 bases and J lost 8; bases outside the gene matches: 13. CDR3 sequence (DNA): TGTGCCAGCAATCATCGGGACAGTGTTGGAGGCTACACCTTC. Translating gives CASNHRDSVGGYTF.

This clonotype was found many times. This chain uses TRBV15 with TRBJ2-3; 7 nucleotides agree with TRBD2. The CDR3 covers 14 residues. V lost 0 bases to trimming and J lost 6 bases; unmatched junction nucleotides: 3. Germline values: CDR1 LNHNV, CDR2 YYDKDF (reference sequence). The CDR3 here is CATSRDHSGDTQYF. The CDR3 coding sequence is TGTGCCACCAGCAGAGACCATAGCGGGGATACGCAGTATTTT. The full variable domain, rest sourced from reference TRBV15 and TRBJ2-3, is DAMVIQNPRYQVTQFGKPVTLSCSQTLNHNVMYWYQQKSSQAPKLLFHYYDKDFNNEADTPDNFQSRRPNTSFCFLDIRSPGLGDTAMYLCATSRDHSGDTQYFGPGTRLTVL.

CDR3 DNA: TGCAGTGCTAGAGACTACGGAGGACTAGCGGGCTCCGATACGCAGTATTTT. Its translation: CSARDYGGLAGSDTQYF. The chain couples TRBV20-1 to TRBJ2-3; 11 bases are shared with TRBD2. The CDR3 extends over 17 amino acids. The junction had 11 bases not matched to a gene; V was cut back by 0 bases and J by 6 bases. CDR1 is DFQATT and CDR2 is SNEGSKA in the germline V gene (reference sequence).

In its sample, this clonotype was seen many times. The chain employs TRBV5-1 and TRBJ2-3; TRBD1 is a possible D gene (5 bases). The CDR3 is made up of 15 amino acids. Germline CDR1 and CDR2: SGHRS and YFSETQ. V lost 4 bases, J lost 0 bases, and 12 bases lay in between. CDR3 nucleotide sequence: TGCGCCAGCAGCGGTGGGGCCACAAGCACAGATACGCAGTATTTT. Amino acids: CASSGGATSTDTQYF.

As to this clonotype: A read error is possible here, since a much larger clone lies one base away. The chain joins TRBV13 to TRBJ2-1; D is perhaps TRBD2 (5 bases). This CDR3 has 14 amino acids. Trimming took off 4 bases at V and 6 bases at J, with 13 bases between the two ends. Germline V lookup: CDR1 PRHDT, CDR2 FYEKMQ (reference sequence). The CDR3 is CASSWYVRANEQFF. The CDR3 nucleotides are TGTGCCAGCAGCTGGTACGTGAGGGCCAATGAGCAGTTCTTC.

This clonotype was observed many times. The chain recombines TRBV6-6 with TRBJ2-3, with 7 bases identical to TRBD1. From germline, CDR1 is MNHNY and CDR2 SVGAGI (reference sequence). There are 16 residues in the CDR3. V was clipped by 8 bases and J by 3 bases; unmatched bases: 14. The CDR3 sequence is CASAEPGTVITDTQYF. DNA of the CDR3: TGTGCCAGCGCAGAGCCCGGGACAGTTATAACAGATACGCAGTATTTT.

This clonotype was observed a handful of times. The chain recombines TRBV4-3 with TRBJ2-7, with D possibly being TRBD1 (6 bases). V was shortened by 3 bases and J by 3 bases, with 18 bases between the two germline ends. From germline, CDR1 is LGHNA and CDR2 YSLEER. The CDR3 runs 16 residues. CDR3 nucleotide sequence: TGCGCCAGCAGCCAGGAACGAGACAGGACTCTCTACGAGCAGTACTTC. The encoded protein is CASSQERDRTLYEQYF.

As regards this clonotype: A much more abundant neighbour one base away suggests this may be a read error. V usage is TRBV18 and J usage is TRBJ2-3; 8 positions agree with TRBD1. The germline V gene encodes CDR1 KGHSH and CDR2 LQKENI. Trimming cost V 2 bases and J 1 base; bases outside gene matches: 2. The CDR3 length is 15 residues. Written as DNA, the CDR3 is TGTGCCAGCTCACCAACGACAGGGGGCACAGATACGCAGTATTTT. It encodes CASSPTTGGTDTQYF.

This clonotype was observed at least ten times. The rearrangement joins TRBV5-1 to TRBJ2-5, with 7 bases matching TRBD2. Trimming took 3 bases from V and 5 from J; bases not matched to a gene: 1. The germline V gene has CDR1 SGHRS and CDR2 YFSETQ. The CDR3 length is 12 residues. CDR3 protein: CASSSAGETQYF. The CDR3 DNA follows: TGCGCCAGCAGCTCAGCGGGGGAGACCCAGTACTTC. Using reference TRBV5-1 and TRBJ2-5 for the parts outside the CDR3, the full variable domain is KAGVTQTPRYLIKTRGQQVTLSCSPISGHRSVSWYQQTPGQGLQFLFEYFSETQRNKGNFPGRFSGRQFSNSRSEMNVSTLELGDSALYLCASSSAGETQYFGPGTRLLVL.

The CDR3 loop reads CASSFLLAAEETQYF. CDR3 sequence (DNA): TGTGCCAGCAGTTTCCTTTTGGCAGCCGAAGAGACCCAGTACTTC. The rearrangement joins TRBV12-3 or TRBV12-4 to TRBJ2-5, with D unresolved. Trimming took off 3 bases at V and 3 bases at J, with 14 bases between the two ends. This CDR3 is 15 amino acids long.

This chain joins TRBV5-1 and TRBJ1-1; TRBD1 matches at 11 bases. The CDR3 runs to 15 residues. With 2 bases clipped from V and 6 bases from J, the junction kept 6 bases outside the gene matches. CDR1 is SGHRS and CDR2 is YFSETQ in the germline V gene. DNA of the CDR3: TGCGCCAGCAGCTTACGGACAGGGGGCGGCGCTGAAGCTTTCTTT. It encodes CASSLRTGGGAEAFF.

This clonotype was recorded many times. CDR3 amino acids: CATSTRTGEPDTQYF. The DNA for the CDR3 is TGTGCCACCAGCACCAGGACAGGGGAGCCAGATACGCAGTATTTT. This chain joins TRBV15 and TRBJ2-3; 9 nucleotides match TRBD1. This CDR3 region has 15 residues. From germline, CDR1 is LNHNV and CDR2 YYDKDF (reference sequence). With V trimmed by 4 bases and J by 4 bases, 6 bases remained unmatched.

The V gene is TRBV30, the J gene TRBJ1-2, with D uncertain. Germline assignment: CDR1 GTSNPN and CDR2 SVGIG (reference sequence). There are 13 residues in the CDR3. Trimming removed 1 base at V and 8 bases at J, with 14 bases between. In nucleotides, the CDR3 is TGTGCCTGGAGTGACGAACCCCTGGGCGGCTACACCTTC. Protein sequence: CAWSDEPLGGYTF. The whole variable domain, filled in from reference TRBV30 and TRBJ1-2, reads SQTIHQWPATLVQPVGSPLSLECTVEGTSNPNLYWYRQAAGRGLQLLFYSVGIGQISSEVPQNLSASRPQDRQFILSSKKLLLSDSGFYLCAWSDEPLGGYTFGSGTRLTVV.

The chain uses TRBV5-1 and TRBJ2-1; D might be TRBD1 (6 bases). The germline gives CDR1 SGHRS, CDR2 YFSETQ. The CDR3 totals 14 residues. V lost 0 bases to trimming and J lost 13 bases, with 17 bases between them. DNA for the CDR3: TGCGCCAGCAGCTTGGGGGGGCCCCAGGAGACCCAGTTCTTC. This sequence encodes CASSLGGPQETQFF. The full variable domain, its missing parts supplied by reference TRBV5-1 and TRBJ2-1, is KAGVTQTPRYLIKTRGQQVTLSCSPISGHRSVSWYQQTPGQGLQFLFEYFSETQRNKGNFPGRFSGRQFSNSRSEMNVSTLELGDSALYLCASSLGGPQETQFFGPGTRLTVL.

Turning to this clonotype: A read error may be the cause here, since a much bigger clone is one base away. The V call is TRBV7-2, the J call TRBJ1-2, with unresolved D. The CDR3 length is 13 residues. CDR1 and CDR2 (germline): SGHTA, FQGNSA. Between the trimmed V and J ends, which lost 5 bases and 7 bases, there was a span of 14 bases. CDR3 protein: CASSPGYGCGYTF. CDR3 bases: TGTGCCAGCAGCCCTGGATACGGTTGTGGCTACACCTTC.

Worth noting for this clonotype: This may arise from a read error, as a much more abundant clone is one base away. The chain combines TRBV7-2 with TRBJ2-1; TRBD1 is a possible D gene (5 bases). The CDR3 is 15 residues long. Germline V gene data show CDR1 as SGHTA and CDR2 as FQGNSA. V lost 3 bases to trimming and J lost 6 bases, with 15 bases between them. CDR3: CASSFRRQNCNEQFF. CDR3 in DNA: TGTGCCAGCAGCTTTCGGAGACAGAACTGCAATGAGCAGTTCTTC.

This chain joins TRBV12-3 or TRBV12-4 and TRBJ2-1; D might be TRBD1 (5 bases). V lost 3 bases to trimming and J lost 6 bases, with 12 bases between them. The CDR3 covers 14 residues. CDR3 loop: CASSFRTRFNEQFF. In nucleotides, the CDR3 is TGTGCCAGCAGTTTCAGGACACGCTTCAATGAGCAGTTCTTC.

This clonotype was seen at least ten times. The chain has TRBV20-1 and TRBJ2-5; D possibly corresponds to TRBD2 (6 bases). The CDR3 length is 13 residues. Germline CDR1 DFQATT, CDR2 SNEGSKA (reference sequence). V dropped 3 bases and J dropped 1 base, with 9 bases sitting between them. The CDR3 bases are TGCAGTGCTAGGCGGGACCCCCAAGAGACCCAGTACTTC. It translates to CSARRDPQETQYF.

This clonotype occurred many times. The rearrangement links TRBV20-1 to TRBJ2-1; no clear D gene. The CDR3 is 14 residues long. The V end was cut by 5 bases, the J end by 0 bases, with 11 bases between. Germline-derived CDR1 and CDR2 are DFQATT and SNEGSKA (reference sequence). The CDR3 region is CSALAPSSYNEQFF. Here the CDR3 DNA reads TGCAGTGCTTTGGCCCCGAGCTCCTACAATGAGCAGTTCTTC.

The V call is TRBV20-1, the J call TRBJ2-1, with D possibly TRBD1 on 6 matching bases. The CDR3 has 14 residues. Germline values: CDR1 DFQATT, CDR2 SNEGSKA (reference sequence). The V and J ends lost 5 bases and 3 bases respectively, with 14 bases between them. The CDR3 nucleotides read TGCAGTGCTGGACACCCCAGGGGCTACAATGAGCAGTTCTTC. Its protein is CSAGHPRGYNEQFF.